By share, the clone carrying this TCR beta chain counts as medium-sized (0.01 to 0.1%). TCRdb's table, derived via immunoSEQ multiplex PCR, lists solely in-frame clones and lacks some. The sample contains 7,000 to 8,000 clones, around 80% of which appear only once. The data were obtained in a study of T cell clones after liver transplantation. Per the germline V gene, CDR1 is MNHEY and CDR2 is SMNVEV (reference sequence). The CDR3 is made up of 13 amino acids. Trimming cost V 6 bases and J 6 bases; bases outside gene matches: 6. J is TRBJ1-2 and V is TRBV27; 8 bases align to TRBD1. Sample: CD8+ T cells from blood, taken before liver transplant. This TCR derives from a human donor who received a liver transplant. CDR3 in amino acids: CASSPGQGNGYTF. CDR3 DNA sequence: TGTGCCAGCAGCCCCGGACAGGGTAATGGCTACACCTTC.